This TCR beta chain was captured by sequencing in a study of T cell responses to AZD1222 COVID-19 vaccine. Study results and caveats: Of spike-specific TCRs, nearly half reportedly target regions left unmutated in variants. Increases in Spike-specific TCR breadth and depth were seen after two AZD1222 doses.

This clone appeared a single time. Its antigen remains unidentified. The method was immunoSEQ multiplex PCR; TCRdb's version includes in-frame clones alone and lacks a portion of them. The sample shows about 110,000 clones, approximately 90% of them seen only once. The source material was peripheral blood, sampled on day 0 of AZD1222 vaccination. The receptor was derived from an adult in good health.

The CDR3 sequence: CASSSLGTNTEAFF. Here the CDR3 DNA reads TGTGCCAGCAGCTCCCTCGGCACAAACACTGAAGCTTTCTTT. The rearrangement links TRBV3-1 (or the pseudogene TRBV3-2) to TRBJ1-1; D gene unclear. This CDR3 is built from 14 residues. V gave up 5 bases and J gave up 2 bases, with 12 bases separating them. Germline V gene lookup returns CDR1 LGHDT and CDR2 YNNKEL (reference sequence).